This record concerns one TCR beta chain sequence. Antigen unknown. This sample was included in a study of cytomegalovirus exposure and HLA in healthy donors. Vbeta (60) and Jbeta (13) primers were used in the PCR. Profiling relied on immunoSEQ multiplex PCR, and the TCRdb table lists in-frame clones only, not all of them. Among approximately 150,000 clones listed, roughly 85% were seen once. The CDR3 loop spans 15 amino acids. CDR1 is LGHNA and CDR2 is YSLEER in the germline V gene. V was clipped by 4 bases and J by 5 bases; unmatched bases: 9. Study observations and caveats: In a later analysis, TCR beta V- and J-gene trimming showed a link to a missense DCLRE1C variant. Sequencing depth roughly uniform across donors was assumed in presence/absence analyses.

Sequencing was carried out using PBMCs. V usage is TRBV4-3 and J usage is TRBJ1-1, with 8 positions matching TRBD1. The TCR originated in a man aged 25-40 years in good health and CMV-seropositive. The CDR3 loop is CASSLATGGGTEAFF. Written as DNA, the CDR3 is TGCGCCAGCAGCCTCGCCACAGGGGGGGGAACTGAAGCTTTCTTT.